The 4 T cell receptor beta chains presented below share a single source sample, sequenced in a study of molecular identifiers for immune sequencing clone quantification (dated by TCRdb to the late 2010s). Preparation of the library involved PCR. The sequencer listed for this sample is NextSeq 500. TCRdb's own reprocessing of the public reads used fastp at Q25 and MiXCR and kept productive beta chains. CDR3 protein duplicates are merged, each entry listing the most common genes and DNA. The sample profile shows over 300,000 distinct CDR3 sequences; 24% of them were found once. Of the sample, 0.74% falls within the top ten clones. Sequenced input: naive CD8+ T cells from blood, with Jurkat cell RNA spiked in. This sample's cell subset or site label indicates: FACS-sorted CD8+CD4-CCR7+CD45RA+ naive T cells. The receptors come from a human donor in good health. Some libraries in this study had Jurkat cell RNA spiked in.

The chain uses TRBV18 and TRBJ2-5, with D maybe TRBD2 (5 bases). The CDR3 spans 16 residues. Germline assignment: CDR1 KGHSH and CDR2 LQKENI. The V end lost 3 bases, the J end lost 3 bases, and 17 bases lay between the germline ends. CDR3 coding DNA: TGTGCCAGCTCACCCAATTTCCTACGGGAAGAAGAGACCCAGTACTTC. The encoded protein is CASSPNFLREEETQYF.

This clonotype was recorded a few times. The chain carries TRBV6-5 and TRBJ1-1; D remains unclear. The CDR3 runs to 13 residues. Germline V gene lookup returns CDR1 MNHEY and CDR2 SVGAGI. V dropped 4 bases and J dropped 3 bases, with 9 bases sitting between them. The CDR3 is CASSSRYDTEAFF. The CDR3 region has the DNA TGTGCCAGCAGTTCTCGTTACGACACTGAAGCTTTCTTT.

This clonotype was seen a few times. The V and J genes are TRBV6-2 or TRBV6-3 and TRBJ2-2; the D is unclear. Per germline, CDR1 MNHEY and CDR2 SVGEGT. Between the trimmed V and J ends, which lost 7 bases and 6 bases, there was a span of 9 bases. The length of the CDR3 is 12 residues. CDR3 loop: CASNKGPGELFF. CDR3 in DNA: TGTGCCAGCAACAAAGGGCCCGGGGAGCTGTTTTTT.

This clonotype showed up just a few times. The chain links TRBV6-5 to TRBJ2-5, with 8 bases matching TRBD2. CDR1 and CDR2 from the germline V gene are MNHEY and SVGAGI. The CDR3 extends over 16 amino acids. V dropped 8 bases and J dropped 4; count of bases not matched to a gene: 15. The CDR3 sequence: CASGEGRGLARETQYF. Here the CDR3 DNA reads TGTGCCAGCGGTGAGGGCCGAGGACTAGCCCGAGAGACCCAGTACTTC.